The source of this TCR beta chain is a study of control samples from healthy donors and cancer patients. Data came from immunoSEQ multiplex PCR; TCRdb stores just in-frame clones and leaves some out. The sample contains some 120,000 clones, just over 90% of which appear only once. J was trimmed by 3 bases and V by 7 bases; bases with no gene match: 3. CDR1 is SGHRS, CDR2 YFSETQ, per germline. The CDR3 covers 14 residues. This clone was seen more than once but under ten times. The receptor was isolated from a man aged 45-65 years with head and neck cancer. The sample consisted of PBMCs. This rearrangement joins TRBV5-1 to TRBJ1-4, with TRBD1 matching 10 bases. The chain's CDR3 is CASSGTGANEKLFF. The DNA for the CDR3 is TGCGCCAGCTCGGGGACAGGGGCTAATGAAAAACTGTTTTTT.